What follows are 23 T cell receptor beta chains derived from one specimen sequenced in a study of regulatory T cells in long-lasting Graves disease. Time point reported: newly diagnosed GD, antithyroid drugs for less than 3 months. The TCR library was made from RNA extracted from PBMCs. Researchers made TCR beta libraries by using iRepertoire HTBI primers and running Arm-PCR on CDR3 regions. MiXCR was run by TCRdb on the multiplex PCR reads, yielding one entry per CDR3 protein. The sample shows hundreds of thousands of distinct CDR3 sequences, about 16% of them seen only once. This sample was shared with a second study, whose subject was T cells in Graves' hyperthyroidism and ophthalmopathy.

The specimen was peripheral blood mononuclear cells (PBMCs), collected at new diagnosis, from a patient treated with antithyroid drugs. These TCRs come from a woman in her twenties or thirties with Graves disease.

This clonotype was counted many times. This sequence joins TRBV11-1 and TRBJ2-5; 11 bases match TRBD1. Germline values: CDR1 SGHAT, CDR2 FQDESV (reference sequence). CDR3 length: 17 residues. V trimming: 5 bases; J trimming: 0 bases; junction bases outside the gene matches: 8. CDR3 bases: TGTGCCAGCAGCGCGGGACAGGGGGGCCTCTACCAAGAGACCCAGTACTTC. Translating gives CASSAGQGGLYQETQYF. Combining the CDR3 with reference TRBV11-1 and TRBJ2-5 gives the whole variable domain EAEVAQSPRYKITEKSQAVAFWCDPISGHATLYWYRQILGQGPELLVQFQDESVVDDSQLPKDRFSAERLKGVDSTLKIQPAELGDSAMYLCASSAGQGGLYQETQYFGPGTRLLVL.

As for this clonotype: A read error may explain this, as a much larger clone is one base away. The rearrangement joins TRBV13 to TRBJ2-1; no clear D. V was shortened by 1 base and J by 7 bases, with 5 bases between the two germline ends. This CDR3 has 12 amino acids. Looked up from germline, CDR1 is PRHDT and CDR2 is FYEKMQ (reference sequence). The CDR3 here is CASSLVQNEQFF. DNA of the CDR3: TGTGCCAGCAGCTTAGTCCAGAATGAGCAGTTCTTC.

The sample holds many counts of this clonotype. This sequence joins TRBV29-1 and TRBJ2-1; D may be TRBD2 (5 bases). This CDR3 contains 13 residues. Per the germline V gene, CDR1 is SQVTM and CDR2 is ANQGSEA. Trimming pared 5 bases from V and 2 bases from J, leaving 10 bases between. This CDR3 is CSVPDSTYNEQFF. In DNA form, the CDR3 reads TGCAGCGTTCCGGACTCTACCTACAATGAGCAGTTCTTC.

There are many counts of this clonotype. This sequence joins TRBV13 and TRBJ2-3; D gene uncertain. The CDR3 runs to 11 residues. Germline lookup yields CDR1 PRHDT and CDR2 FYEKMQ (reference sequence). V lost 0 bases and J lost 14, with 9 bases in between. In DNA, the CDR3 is TGTGCCAGCAGCTTAGGTGTAGAAGCGTATTTT. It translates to CASSLGVEAYF.

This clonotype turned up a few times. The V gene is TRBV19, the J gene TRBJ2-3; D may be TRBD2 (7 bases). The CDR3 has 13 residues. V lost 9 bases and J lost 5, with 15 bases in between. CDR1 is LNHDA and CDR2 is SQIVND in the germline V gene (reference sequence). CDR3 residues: CASSRGREDTQYF. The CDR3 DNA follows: TGTGCCAGCTCGAGGGGGAGGGAAGATACGCAGTATTTT.

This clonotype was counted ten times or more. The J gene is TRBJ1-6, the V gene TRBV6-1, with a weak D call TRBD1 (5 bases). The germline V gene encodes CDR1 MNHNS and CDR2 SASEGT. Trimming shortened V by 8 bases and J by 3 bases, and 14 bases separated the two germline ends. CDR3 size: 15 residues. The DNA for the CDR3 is TGTGCCAGCCGGTCGTTGGGGGGCTATAATTCACCCCTCCACTTT. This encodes CASRSLGGYNSPLHF.

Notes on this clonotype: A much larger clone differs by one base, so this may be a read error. CDR3 sequence: CASSSDRGPTMQYF. The CDR3 nucleotides read TGTGCCAGCAGCTCCGATAGGGGACCGACCATGCAGTATTTT. V is TRBV7-9 and J is TRBJ2-1, with D perhaps being TRBD1 or TRBD2 (5 bases each). The J call may be mistaken, given a closer DNA end match to TRBJ2-3. CDR1 and CDR2 from the germline V gene are SEHNR and FQNEAQ (reference sequence). The CDR3 totals 14 residues.

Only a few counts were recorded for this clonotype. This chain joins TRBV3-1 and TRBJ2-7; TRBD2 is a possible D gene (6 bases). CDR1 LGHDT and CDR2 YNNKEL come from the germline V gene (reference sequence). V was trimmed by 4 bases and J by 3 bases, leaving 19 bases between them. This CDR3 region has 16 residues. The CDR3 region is CASSPTPGDIGYEQYF. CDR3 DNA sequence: TGTGCCAGCAGCCCGACTCCGGGGGATATCGGCTACGAGCAGTACTTC.

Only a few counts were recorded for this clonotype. The CDR3 spells CASSAFLDTQYF. The CDR3 nucleotides are TGTGCCAGCAGCGCCTTTTTAGATACGCAGTATTTT. This chain links TRBV7-9 with TRBJ2-3; unclear D gene. CDR3 length: 12 amino acids. The V gene lost 5 bases and the J gene lost 5 bases, with 8 bases spanning the gap. Germline CDR1 is SEHNR and CDR2 is FQNEAQ (reference sequence).

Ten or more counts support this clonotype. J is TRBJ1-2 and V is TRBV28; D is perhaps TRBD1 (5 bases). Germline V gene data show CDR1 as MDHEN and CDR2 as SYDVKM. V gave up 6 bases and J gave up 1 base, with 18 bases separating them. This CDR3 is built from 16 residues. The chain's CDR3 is CASSISAGRINYGYTF. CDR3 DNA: TGTGCCAGCAGCATCTCGGCAGGGCGGATTAACTATGGCTACACCTTC.

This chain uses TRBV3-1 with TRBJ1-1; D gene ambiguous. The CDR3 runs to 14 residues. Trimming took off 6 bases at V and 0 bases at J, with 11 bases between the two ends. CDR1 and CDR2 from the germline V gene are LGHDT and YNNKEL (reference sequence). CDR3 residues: CASSYQAMNTEAFF. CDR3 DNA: TGTGCCAGCAGTTACCAGGCGATGAACACTGAAGCTTTCTTT.

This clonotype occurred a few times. The CDR3 DNA sequence: TGCGCCAGCAGTGTCGGGGGGCCCAGCGAGCAGTTCTTC. Protein: CASSVGGPSEQFF. The chain carries TRBV10-2 and TRBJ2-1; possible D gene TRBD2, 7 bases. The CDR3 is 13 residues long. From germline, CDR1 is WSHSY and CDR2 SAAADI. V was pared by 4 bases and J by 10 bases, with 14 bases between.

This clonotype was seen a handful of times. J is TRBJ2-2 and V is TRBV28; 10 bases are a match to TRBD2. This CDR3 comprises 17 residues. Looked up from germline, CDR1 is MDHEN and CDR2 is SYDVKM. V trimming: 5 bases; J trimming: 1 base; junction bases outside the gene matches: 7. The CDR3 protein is CASSVIAGGMNTGELFF. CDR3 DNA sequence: TGTGCCAGCAGTGTCATAGCGGGAGGAATGAACACCGGGGAGCTGTTTTTT.

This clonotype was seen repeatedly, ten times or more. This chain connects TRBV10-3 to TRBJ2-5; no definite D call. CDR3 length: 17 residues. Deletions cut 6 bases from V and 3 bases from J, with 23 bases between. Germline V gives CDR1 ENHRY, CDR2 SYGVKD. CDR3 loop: CAISGATMRNRKETQYF. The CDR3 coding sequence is TGTGCCATCAGCGGAGCTACCATGAGGAATAGGAAAGAGACCCAGTACTTC.

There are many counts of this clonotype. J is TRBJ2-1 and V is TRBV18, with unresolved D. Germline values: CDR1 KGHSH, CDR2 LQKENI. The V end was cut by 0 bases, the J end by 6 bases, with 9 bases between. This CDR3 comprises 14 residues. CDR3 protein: CASSPPVMSNEQFF. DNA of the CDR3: TGTGCCAGCTCACCACCGGTTATGAGCAATGAGCAGTTCTTC.

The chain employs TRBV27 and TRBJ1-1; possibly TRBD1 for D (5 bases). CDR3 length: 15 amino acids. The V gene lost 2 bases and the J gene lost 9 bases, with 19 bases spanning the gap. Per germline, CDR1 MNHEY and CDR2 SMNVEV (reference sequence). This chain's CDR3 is CASSLGNHGTGQAFF. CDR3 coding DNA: TGTGCCAGCAGTTTAGGGAACCACGGGACCGGGCAAGCTTTCTTT.

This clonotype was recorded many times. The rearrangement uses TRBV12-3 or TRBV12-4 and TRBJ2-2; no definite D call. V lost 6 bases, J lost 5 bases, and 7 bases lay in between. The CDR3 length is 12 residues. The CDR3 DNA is TGTGCCAGCAGCTTCAGGACCGGGGAGCTGTTTTTT. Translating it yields CASSFRTGELFF.

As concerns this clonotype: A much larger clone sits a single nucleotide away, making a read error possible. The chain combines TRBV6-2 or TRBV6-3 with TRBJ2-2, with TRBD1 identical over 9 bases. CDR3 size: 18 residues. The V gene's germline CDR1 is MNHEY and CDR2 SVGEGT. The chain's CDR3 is CASSPGTGRKGDTGGLFF. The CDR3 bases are TGTGCCAGCAGCCCCGGGACAGGGAGAAAAGGGGACACCGGGGGGCTGTTTTTT.

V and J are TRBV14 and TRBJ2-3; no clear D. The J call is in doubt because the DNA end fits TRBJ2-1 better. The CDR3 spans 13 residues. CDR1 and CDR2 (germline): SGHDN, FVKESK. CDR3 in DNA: TGTGCCAGCAGCCAGGGCCCTGGGGATCGGCAGTTCTTC. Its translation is CASSQGPGDRQFF.

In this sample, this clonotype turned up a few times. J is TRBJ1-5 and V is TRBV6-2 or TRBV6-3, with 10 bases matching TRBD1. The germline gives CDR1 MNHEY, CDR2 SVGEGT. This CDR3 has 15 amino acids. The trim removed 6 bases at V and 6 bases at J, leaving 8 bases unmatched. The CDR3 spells CASSPGTGVSQPQHF. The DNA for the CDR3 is TGTGCCAGCAGCCCCGGGACAGGGGTAAGTCAGCCCCAGCATTTT.

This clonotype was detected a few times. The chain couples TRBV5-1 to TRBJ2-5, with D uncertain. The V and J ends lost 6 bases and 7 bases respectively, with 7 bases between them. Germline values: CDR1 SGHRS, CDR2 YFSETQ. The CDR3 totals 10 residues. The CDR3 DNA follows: TGCGCCAGCATTTCGGGGACCCAGTACTTC. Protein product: CASISGTQYF. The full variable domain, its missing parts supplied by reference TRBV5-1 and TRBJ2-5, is KAGVTQTPRYLIKTRGQQVTLSCSPISGHRSVSWYQQTPGQGLQFLFEYFSETQRNKGNFPGRFSGRQFSNSRSEMNVSTLELGDSALYLCASISGTQYFGPGTRLLVL.

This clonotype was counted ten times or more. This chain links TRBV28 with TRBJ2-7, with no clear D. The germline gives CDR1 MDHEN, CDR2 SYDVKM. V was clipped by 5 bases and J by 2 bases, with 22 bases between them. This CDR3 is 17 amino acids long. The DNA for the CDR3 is TGTGCCAGCAGTCGACCTCGTATGGGGTTGCGGACCTACGAGCAGTACTTC. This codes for CASSRPRMGLRTYEQYF. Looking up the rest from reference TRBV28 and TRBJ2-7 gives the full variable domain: DVKVTQSSRYLVKRTGEKVFLECVQDMDHENMFWYRQDPGLGLRLIYFSYDVKMKEKGDIPEGYSVSREKKERFSLILESASTNQTSMYLCASSRPRMGLRTYEQYFGPGTRLTVT.

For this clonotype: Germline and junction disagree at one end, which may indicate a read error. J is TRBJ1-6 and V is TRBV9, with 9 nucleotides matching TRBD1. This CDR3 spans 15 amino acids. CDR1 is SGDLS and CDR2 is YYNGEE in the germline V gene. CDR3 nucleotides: TGTGCCAGCAGCGTATCGGGACAGGGATTCTCACCCCGCCACTTT. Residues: CASSVSGQGFSPRHF. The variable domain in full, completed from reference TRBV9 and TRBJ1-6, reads DSGVTQTPKHLITATGQRVTLRCSPRSGDLSVYWYQQSLDQGLQFLIQYYNGEERAKGNILERFSAQQFPDLHSELNLSSLELGDSALYFCASSVSGQGFSPRHFGNGTRLTVT.